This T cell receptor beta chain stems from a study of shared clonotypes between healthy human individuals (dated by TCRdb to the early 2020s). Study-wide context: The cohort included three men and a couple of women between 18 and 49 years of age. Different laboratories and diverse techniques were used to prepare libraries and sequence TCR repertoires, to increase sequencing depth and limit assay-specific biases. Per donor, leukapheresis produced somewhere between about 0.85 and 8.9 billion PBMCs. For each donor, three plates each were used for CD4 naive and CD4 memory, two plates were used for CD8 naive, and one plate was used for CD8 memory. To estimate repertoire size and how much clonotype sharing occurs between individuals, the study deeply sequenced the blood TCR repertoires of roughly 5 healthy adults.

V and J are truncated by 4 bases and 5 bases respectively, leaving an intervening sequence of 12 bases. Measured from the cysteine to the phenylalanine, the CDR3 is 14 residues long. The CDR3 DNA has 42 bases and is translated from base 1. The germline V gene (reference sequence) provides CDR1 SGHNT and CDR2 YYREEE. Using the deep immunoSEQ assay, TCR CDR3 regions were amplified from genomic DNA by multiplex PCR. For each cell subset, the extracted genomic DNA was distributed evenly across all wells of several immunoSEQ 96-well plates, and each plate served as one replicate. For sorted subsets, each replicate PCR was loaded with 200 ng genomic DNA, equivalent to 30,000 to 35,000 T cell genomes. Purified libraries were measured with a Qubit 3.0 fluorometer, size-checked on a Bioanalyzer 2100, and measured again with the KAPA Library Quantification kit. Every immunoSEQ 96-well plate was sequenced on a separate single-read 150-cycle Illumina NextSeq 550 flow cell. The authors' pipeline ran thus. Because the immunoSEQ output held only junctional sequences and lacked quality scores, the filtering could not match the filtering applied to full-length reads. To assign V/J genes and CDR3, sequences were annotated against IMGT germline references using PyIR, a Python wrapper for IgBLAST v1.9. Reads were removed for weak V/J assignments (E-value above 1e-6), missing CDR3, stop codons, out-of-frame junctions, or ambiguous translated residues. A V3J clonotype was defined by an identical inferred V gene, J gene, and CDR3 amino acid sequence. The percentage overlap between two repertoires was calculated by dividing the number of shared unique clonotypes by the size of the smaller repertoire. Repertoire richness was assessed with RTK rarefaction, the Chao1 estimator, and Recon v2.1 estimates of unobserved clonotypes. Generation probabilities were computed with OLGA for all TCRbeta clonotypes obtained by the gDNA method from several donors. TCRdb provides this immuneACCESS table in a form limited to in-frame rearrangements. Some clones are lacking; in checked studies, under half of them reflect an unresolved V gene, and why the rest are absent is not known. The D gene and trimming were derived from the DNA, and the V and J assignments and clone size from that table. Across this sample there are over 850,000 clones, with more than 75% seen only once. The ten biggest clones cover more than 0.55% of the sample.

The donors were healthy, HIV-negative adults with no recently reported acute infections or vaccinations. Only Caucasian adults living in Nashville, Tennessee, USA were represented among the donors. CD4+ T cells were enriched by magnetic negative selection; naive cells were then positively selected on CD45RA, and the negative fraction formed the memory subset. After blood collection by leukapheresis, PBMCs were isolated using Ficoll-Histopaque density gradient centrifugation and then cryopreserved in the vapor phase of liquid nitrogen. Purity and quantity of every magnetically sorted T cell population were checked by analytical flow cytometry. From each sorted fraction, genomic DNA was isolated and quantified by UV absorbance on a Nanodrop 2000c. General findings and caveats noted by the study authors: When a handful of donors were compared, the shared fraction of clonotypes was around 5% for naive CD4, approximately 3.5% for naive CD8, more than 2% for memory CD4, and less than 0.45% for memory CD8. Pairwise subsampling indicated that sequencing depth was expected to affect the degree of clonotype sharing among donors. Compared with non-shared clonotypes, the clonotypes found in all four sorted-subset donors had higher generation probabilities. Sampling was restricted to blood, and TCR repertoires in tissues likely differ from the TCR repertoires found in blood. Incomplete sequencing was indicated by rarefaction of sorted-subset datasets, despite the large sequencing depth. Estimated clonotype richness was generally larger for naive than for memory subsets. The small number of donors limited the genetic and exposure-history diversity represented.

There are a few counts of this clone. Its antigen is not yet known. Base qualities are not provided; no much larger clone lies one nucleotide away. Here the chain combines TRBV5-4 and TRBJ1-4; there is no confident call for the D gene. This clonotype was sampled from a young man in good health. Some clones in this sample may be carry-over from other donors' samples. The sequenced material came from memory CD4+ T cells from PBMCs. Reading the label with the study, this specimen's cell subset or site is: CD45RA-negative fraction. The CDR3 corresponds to CASSPRTDNEKLFF. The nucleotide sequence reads TGTGCCAGCAGCCCGAGGACGGACAATGAAAAACTGTTTTTT.